Following are 26 T cell receptor beta chains from one sample sequenced in a study of T cells in tumors after PD-1 blockade (dated by TCRdb to between 2018 and 2021). The time point label on this specimen signifies: before anti-PD-1 therapy. The library was obtained by the immunoSEQ multiplex PCR assay. TCRdb carries this immuneACCESS record with in-frame sequences only. Its versions omit some clonotypes, under half of them owing to an unresolved V gene in the studies checked, with the rest unexplained. The sample profile shows approximately 60,000 clones; around 80% of them were found once. The biggest ten clones account for around 15% of the sample. Sequenced material: PBMCs, taken before anti-PD-1 treatment. The receptors were gathered from a human donor with basal cell carcinoma.

This clone was seen only a few times. The chain links TRBV9 to TRBJ2-3; possible D gene TRBD2, 6 bases. Germline lookup yields CDR1 SGDLS and CDR2 YYNGEE. The V end lost 5 bases, the J end lost 1 base, and 11 bases lay between the germline ends. The CDR3 length is 14 residues. The CDR3 sequence is CASSRDSGTDTQYF. DNA of the CDR3: TGTGCCAGCAGTCGGGACTCAGGCACAGATACGCAGTATTTT. The full variable domain, with the rest looked up from reference TRBV9 and TRBJ2-3, is DSGVTQTPKHLITATGQRVTLRCSPRSGDLSVYWYQQSLDQGLQFLIQYYNGEERAKGNILERFSAQQFPDLHSELNLSSLELGDSALYFCASSRDSGTDTQYFGPGTRLTVL.

The chain links TRBV11-3 to TRBJ2-3, with 10 bases lining up with TRBD2. This CDR3 comprises 16 residues. The V segment lost 4 bases and the J segment 2 bases; nucleotides outside the gene matches: 6. CDR1 and CDR2 (germline): SGHNT, YENEEA. The CDR3 DNA follows: TGTGCCAGCAGCTCCCAGCGGGGGGGGGCCACAGATACGCAGTATTTT. Translating gives CASSSQRGGATDTQYF.

This clone was observed a few times. V gene TRBV4-1 combines with J gene TRBJ2-5, with a tentative D call TRBD2 (7 bases). V was cut by 0 bases and J by 4 bases, with 18 bases left in between. This CDR3 region has 17 residues. CDR1 and CDR2 from the germline V gene are MGHRA and YSYEKL. In DNA, the CDR3 is TGCGCCAGCAGCCAAGATCCGGCGGGGGCGCAAGGAGAGACCCAGTACTTC. It encodes CASSQDPAGAQGETQYF.

This clone appeared a single time. The chain carries TRBV6-6 and TRBJ1-6, with D uncertain. V was shortened by 6 bases and J by 0 bases, with 12 bases between the two germline ends. CDR1 MNHNY and CDR2 SVGAGI come from the germline V gene (reference sequence). The CDR3 has 16 amino acids. CDR3 sequence reads: CASSEGGVSYNSPLHF. For the CDR3, the DNA is TGTGCCAGCAGCGAGGGCGGTGTCTCCTATAATTCACCCCTCCACTTT.

The CDR3 DNA reads as TGTGCCAGCCGTACCGGGACGGCGGGCACCGGGGAGCTGTTTTTT. It specifies CASRTGTAGTGELFF. The chain recombines TRBV3-1 (or the pseudogene TRBV3-2) with TRBJ2-2, with D perhaps matching TRBD1 or TRBD2 (5 bases each). Trimming pared 8 bases from V and 4 bases from J, leaving 17 bases between. Germline V gene lookup returns CDR1 LGHDT and CDR2 YNNKEL (reference sequence). The length of the CDR3 is 15 residues.

V and J are TRBV3-1 (or the pseudogene TRBV3-2) and TRBJ2-1; a possible D gene is TRBD1 (5 bases). With 3 bases removed from V and 1 base from J, the gap between germline ends came to 16 bases. The length of the CDR3 is 17 residues. Germline CDR1 reads LGHDT; CDR2 reads YNNKEL (reference sequence). CDR3 nucleotides: TGTGCCAGCAGCCAGCCCCAGGGCGCCCGGTCCTACAATGAGCAGTTCTTC. Its protein is CASSQPQGARSYNEQFF.

A few counts support this clone. The chain joins TRBV6-6 to TRBJ2-1; D unresolved. Per germline, CDR1 MNHNY and CDR2 SVGAGI (reference sequence). CDR3 length equals 13 residues. V was trimmed by 8 bases and J by 4 bases, leaving 12 bases between them. CDR3 amino acids: CASEGPKYNEQFF. The CDR3 bases are TGTGCCAGCGAAGGGCCAAAATACAATGAGCAGTTCTTC.

The V call is TRBV30, the J call TRBJ2-7; D not resolved. This CDR3 has 11 amino acids. The V end lost 2 bases, the J end lost 8 bases, and 10 bases lay between the germline ends. Germline-derived CDR1 and CDR2 are GTSNPN and SVGIG (reference sequence). Written as DNA, the CDR3 is TGTGCCTGGAGTACGTCGGATCAGCAGTACTTC. It codes for CAWSTSDQQYF.

The chain has TRBV5-6 and TRBJ2-5, with 10 bases lining up with TRBD2. With V trimmed by 4 bases and J by 4 bases, 10 bases remained unmatched. CDR1 and CDR2 (germline): SGHDT, YYEEEE. The CDR3 consists of 16 residues. In DNA form, the CDR3 reads TGTGCCAGCAGCCTGGCTAGCGGGGGTTCCCCAGAGACCCAGTACTTC. Translation: CASSLASGGSPETQYF.

The chain couples TRBV19 to TRBJ2-2; D perhaps matches TRBD2 (5 bases). The germline gives CDR1 LNHDA, CDR2 SQIVND (reference sequence). Trimming left V 8 bases short and J 6 bases short, with 13 bases between. The CDR3 runs 13 residues. CDR3 sequence: CASRRRPAGELFF. CDR3 in DNA: TGTGCCAGTCGTCGGAGGCCTGCCGGGGAGCTGTTTTTT.

The chain links TRBV2 to TRBJ2-3; 7 bases map to TRBD2. The CDR3 has 17 amino acids. Germline CDR1 SNHLY, CDR2 FYNNEI. Trimming cost V 3 bases and J 2 bases; bases outside gene matches: 11. The CDR3 here is CASSEGTLAAPTDTQYF. Written as DNA, the CDR3 is TGTGCCAGCAGTGAGGGAACCCTAGCGGCCCCCACAGATACGCAGTATTTT.

This clone was counted only a few times. V usage is TRBV12-3 or TRBV12-4 and J usage is TRBJ2-2; 8 bases agree with TRBD1. The V and J ends lost 10 bases and 5 bases, in that order; junction bases with no gene match: 6. The CDR3 sequence is 13 residues long. CDR3 DNA: TGTGCCACCGCAGGGGGCTCGACCGGGGAGCTGTTTTTT. Protein: CATAGGSTGELFF.

This chain links TRBV7-2 with TRBJ2-7; 12 bases are shared with TRBD2. J gave up 2 bases and V 4 bases, and 3 bases lay outside the gene matches. The CDR3 totals 15 residues. In germline, CDR1 is SGHTA, CDR2 FQGNSA. CDR3 sequence (DNA): TGTGCCAGCAGCTCCCCTAGCGGGGGGGCCTACGAGCAGTACTTC. This gives the protein CASSSPSGGAYEQYF.

The V gene is TRBV5-8, the J gene TRBJ2-7; TRBD1 aligns across 9 bases. The germline V gene has CDR1 SGHTS and CDR2 YDEGEE. This CDR3 contains 14 residues. V gave up 6 bases and J gave up 3 bases; unmatched junction bases: 7. The CDR3 is CASNPQGAFYEQYF. The CDR3 DNA reads TGTGCCAGCAACCCACAGGGGGCATTCTACGAGCAGTACTTC.

This clone showed up just a few times. This chain uses TRBV24-1 with TRBJ2-1; TRBD2 might be the D (5 bases). Trimming cost V 1 base and J 8 bases, with 8 bases left between them. Per germline, CDR1 KGHDR and CDR2 SFDVKD. This CDR3 spans 13 amino acids. The CDR3 DNA is TGTGCCACCAGTGATTTTCGGGGAGATGAGCAGTTCTTC. Protein sequence: CATSDFRGDEQFF.

The chain uses TRBV9 and TRBJ1-5; perhaps TRBD1 as D (6 bases). V was cut by 3 bases and J by 5 bases, with 12 bases left in between. Germline V gene lookup returns CDR1 SGDLS and CDR2 YYNGEE. The CDR3 spans 14 residues. This CDR3 reads CASSDGQNYQPQHF. The DNA of the CDR3 is TGTGCCAGCAGCGACGGACAGAACTATCAGCCCCAGCATTTT. Filled out from reference TRBV9 and TRBJ1-5, the complete variable domain reads DSGVTQTPKHLITATGQRVTLRCSPRSGDLSVYWYQQSLDQGLQFLIQYYNGEERAKGNILERFSAQQFPDLHSELNLSSLELGDSALYFCASSDGQNYQPQHFGDGTRLSIL.

The rearrangement links TRBV2 to TRBJ2-5; the D gene is possibly TRBD1 (7 bases). Germline V gene data show CDR1 as SNHLY and CDR2 as FYNNEI. V lost 4 bases, J lost 7 bases, and 13 bases lay in between. The CDR3 spans 13 residues. CDR3 amino acids: CASSAGGYSTQYF. In DNA form, the CDR3 reads TGTGCCAGCAGTGCAGGGGGGTACTCGACCCAGTACTTC.

The chain is built from TRBV27 and TRBJ1-4, with D unclear. The CDR3 covers 14 residues. CDR1 and CDR2 from the germline V gene are MNHEY and SMNVEV (reference sequence). Trimming shortened V by 2 bases and J by 6 bases, and 10 bases separated the two germline ends. Here the CDR3 DNA reads TGTGCCAGCAGTTTACGCGGGTCCTATGAAAAACTGTTTTTT. This sequence encodes CASSLRGSYEKLFF. Based on the CDR3 plus reference TRBV27 and TRBJ1-4, the full variable domain is EAQVTQNPRYLITVTGKKLTVTCSQNMNHEYMSWYRQDPGLGLRQIYYSMNVEVTDKGDVPEGYKVSRKEKRNFPLILESPSPNQTSLYFCASSLRGSYEKLFFGSGTQLSVL.

The V and J genes are TRBV15 and TRBJ1-2, with 9 positions matching TRBD1. V shed 5 bases and J 7 bases; nucleotides not matched to a gene: 8. This CDR3 region has 14 residues. Germline lookup yields CDR1 LNHNV and CDR2 YYDKDF (reference sequence). CDR3 region: CATSGATGGGGYTF. The CDR3 bases are TGTGCCACCAGCGGAGCGACAGGGGGGGGTGGCTACACCTTC. Drawing the rest from reference TRBV15 and TRBJ1-2, the complete variable domain is DAMVIQNPRYQVTQFGKPVTLSCSQTLNHNVMYWYQQKSSQAPKLLFHYYDKDFNNEADTPDNFQSRRPNTSFCFLDIRSPGLGDTAMYLCATSGATGGGGYTFGSGTRLTVV.

V usage is TRBV18 and J usage is TRBJ1-6; possibly TRBD1 for D (5 bases). The germline CDR1 and CDR2 sequences are KGHSH and LQKENI. V lost 6 bases to trimming and J lost 5 bases, with 8 bases between them. This CDR3 spans 13 amino acids. The CDR3 DNA is TGTGCCAGCTCGGGACGGAATAATTCACCCCTCCACTTT. Translating it yields CASSGRNNSPLHF.

The V gene is TRBV2, the J gene TRBJ1-4; D remains ambiguous. Between the trimmed V and J ends, which lost 5 bases and 6 bases, there was a span of 4 bases. Germline assignment: CDR1 SNHLY and CDR2 FYNNEI. This CDR3 contains 11 residues. The CDR3 here is CASSPDEKLFF. The CDR3 DNA follows: TGTGCCAGCAGTCCCGATGAAAAACTGTTTTTT.

The V and J genes are TRBV9 and TRBJ2-7, with D uncertain. Germline CDR1 and CDR2: SGDLS and YYNGEE. V lost 3 bases, J lost 3 bases, and 10 bases lay in between. The CDR3 runs 13 residues. CDR3: CASSAEGGYEQYF. As DNA, the CDR3 is TGTGCCAGCAGCGCGGAAGGCGGCTACGAGCAGTACTTC.

The chain has TRBV5-1 and TRBJ2-1; 15 nucleotides line up with TRBD2. The CDR3 loop spans 19 amino acids. CDR1 is SGHRS, CDR2 YFSETQ, per germline. V lost 5 bases and J lost 0; bases outside the gene matches: 9. The CDR3 reads CASRSGLAGGFSSYNEQFF. The CDR3 DNA is TGCGCCAGCAGATCCGGACTAGCGGGGGGGTTTAGCTCCTACAATGAGCAGTTCTTC.

CDR3 residues: CAWARGWQETQYF. Here the CDR3 DNA reads TGTGCCTGGGCACGGGGGTGGCAAGAGACCCAGTACTTC. This chain connects TRBV30 to TRBJ2-5, with a weak D call TRBD2 (6 bases). Germline assignment: CDR1 GTSNPN and CDR2 SVGIG (reference sequence). Trimming stripped 5 bases from V and 2 bases from J, with 12 bases between. The CDR3 extends over 13 amino acids. The full variable domain, completed using reference TRBV30 and TRBJ2-5, is SQTIHQWPATLVQPVGSPLSLECTVEGTSNPNLYWYRQAAGRGLQLLFYSVGIGQISSEVPQNLSASRPQDRQFILSSKKLLLSDSGFYLCAWARGWQETQYFGPGTRLLVL.

Concerning this clone itself: In the same sample, other DNA sequences code for this CDR3. The rearrangement links TRBV5-1 to TRBJ2-5; 9 nucleotides match TRBD2. The CDR3 runs 14 residues. Losses at the gene ends were 4 bases for V and 4 bases for J; bases not matched to a gene: 5. Germline V gives CDR1 SGHRS, CDR2 YFSETQ. CDR3 amino acids: CASSLGLARETQYF. CDR3 sequence (DNA): TGCGCCAGCAGCCTGGGACTAGCCCGAGAGACCCAGTACTTC. Complete variable domain (other parts from reference TRBV5-1 and TRBJ2-5): KAGVTQTPRYLIKTRGQQVTLSCSPISGHRSVSWYQQTPGQGLQFLFEYFSETQRNKGNFPGRFSGRQFSNSRSEMNVSTLELGDSALYLCASSLGLARETQYFGPGTRLLVL.

The chain has TRBV9 and TRBJ1-1; TRBD1 is a possible D gene (6 bases). The CDR3 length is 13 residues. Per the germline V gene, CDR1 is SGDLS and CDR2 is YYNGEE. The germline V and J ends were trimmed by 4 bases and 1 base, with 8 bases remaining between them. Written as DNA, the CDR3 is TGTGCCAGCAGCCTGGACAGGAACACTGAAGCTTTCTTT. The encoded protein is CASSLDRNTEAFF. The full variable domain, completed using reference TRBV9 and TRBJ1-1, is DSGVTQTPKHLITATGQRVTLRCSPRSGDLSVYWYQQSLDQGLQFLIQYYNGEERAKGNILERFSAQQFPDLHSELNLSSLELGDSALYFCASSLDRNTEAFFGQGTRLTVV.